The 10 T cell receptor beta chains listed next were all sequenced from one sample in a study of long-term antiretroviral therapy in people with HIV. Version v3.0 of the immunoSEQ assay ran at survey level. Clones were sequenced by immunoSEQ multiplex PCR, and TCRdb holds only the in-frame ones, with some missing. The table has about 20,000 clones, 75% to 85% seen once. The sample here was unsorted PBMCs, taken 0.2 years after starting antiretroviral therapy. Receptors originate from a middle-aged woman with HIV.

The rearrangement uses TRBV18 and TRBJ2-1; D gene unclear. CDR1 is KGHSH, CDR2 LQKENI, per germline. This CDR3 contains 13 residues. V was trimmed by 1 base and J by 5 bases, leaving 6 bases between them. The CDR3 DNA is TGTGCCAGCTCACCACAGAGTAACAATGAGCAGTTCTTC. Translated: CASSPQSNNEQFF.

The gene calls are TRBV11-2 and TRBJ2-5; D is unclear. V lost 3 bases, J lost 5 bases, and 16 bases lay in between. The CDR3 totals 15 residues. The germline V gene has CDR1 SGHAT and CDR2 FQNNGV. The CDR3 is CASSFGLTPAETQYF. As DNA, the CDR3 is TGTGCCAGCAGCTTTGGGCTGACCCCTGCCGAGACCCAGTACTTC.

V usage is TRBV7-8 and J usage is TRBJ2-7; D not certain. Trimming took 2 bases from V and 0 from J, leaving 17 bases between them. From germline, CDR1 is SGHVS and CDR2 FQNEAQ. The CDR3 length is 17 residues. CDR3 in DNA: TGTGCCAGCAGCTTATTTTCAGAGTTCGTCCCCTCCTACGAGCAGTACTTC. This sequence encodes CASSLFSEFVPSYEQYF.

The chain combines TRBV10-2 with TRBJ1-3; D unclear. Germline V gene data show CDR1 as WSHSY and CDR2 as SAAADI. Trimming took off 0 bases at V and 2 bases at J, with 11 bases between the two ends. The length of the CDR3 is 16 residues. The CDR3 loop is CASSESMRVTGNTIYF. The CDR3 region has the DNA TGCGCCAGCAGTGAGTCAATGAGGGTTACTGGAAACACCATATATTTT.

The CDR3 coding sequence is TGTGCCAGCAGCTCACCGAACCGGGACAGGCGTACCTACAATGAGCAGTTCTTC. It specifies CASSSPNRDRRTYNEQFF. The J gene is TRBJ2-1, the V gene TRBV7-9; 8 nucleotides agree with TRBD1. V trimming: 4 bases; J trimming: 2 bases; junction bases outside the gene matches: 13. This CDR3 contains 18 residues. From germline, CDR1 is SEHNR and CDR2 FQNEAQ (reference sequence). Full variable domain (rest looked up from reference TRBV7-9 and TRBJ2-1): DTGVSQNPRHKITKRGQNVTFRCDPISEHNRLYWYRQTLGQGPEFLTYFQNEAQLEKSRLLSDRFSAERPKGSFSTLEIQRTEQGDSAMYLCASSSPNRDRRTYNEQFFGPGTRLTVL.

J is TRBJ1-5 and V is TRBV4-3, with D maybe TRBD1 (6 bases). CDR3 length: 17 amino acids. Germline V gene sequence: CDR1 LGHNA, CDR2 YSLEER. The V end was cut by 1 base, the J end by 3 bases, with 16 bases between. CDR3 region: CASSQVYGTPDNQPQHF. CDR3 nucleotides: TGCGCCAGCAGCCAAGTGTACGGGACACCCGACAATCAGCCCCAGCATTTT.

This sequence joins TRBV11-2 and TRBJ2-1, with 11 nucleotides matching TRBD2. Germline V gives CDR1 SGHAT, CDR2 FQNNGV. The J segment lost 1 base and the V segment lost 2 bases, leaving 7 bases of the junction unmatched. The CDR3 runs to 18 residues. In DNA, the CDR3 is TGTGCCAGCAGCTTACTCCTACTAGCGGGGGATTCCTACAATGAGCAGTTCTTC. This sequence encodes CASSLLLLAGDSYNEQFF.

The chain links TRBV13 to TRBJ1-4, with D maybe TRBD1 (6 bases). The CDR3 has 14 amino acids. Trimming pared 5 bases from V and 5 bases from J, leaving 12 bases between. From germline, CDR1 is PRHDT and CDR2 FYEKMQ (reference sequence). For the CDR3, the DNA is TGTGCCAGCAGCCTACAGGGTGGCAATGAAAAACTGTTTTTT. Translating it yields CASSLQGGNEKLFF.

This clone turned up a few times. The CDR3 DNA sequence: TGTGCCAGTAGTATTGGCCCGAACACTGAAGCTTTCTTT. Protein sequence: CASSIGPNTEAFF. The chain is built from TRBV19 and TRBJ1-1; D not certain. CDR1 is LNHDA and CDR2 is SQIVND in the germline V gene (reference sequence). The CDR3 length is 13 residues. V dropped 3 bases and J dropped 1 base, with 6 bases sitting between them.

For the CDR3, the DNA is TGTGCCAGCAACTCTGGGGCCAACGTCCTGACTTTC. Translated, it gives CASNSGANVLTF. J is TRBJ2-6 and V is TRBV2; D not resolved. Germline V gene sequence: CDR1 SNHLY, CDR2 FYNNEI. The CDR3 consists of 12 residues. Trimming took 7 bases from V and 0 from J, leaving 1 base between them.